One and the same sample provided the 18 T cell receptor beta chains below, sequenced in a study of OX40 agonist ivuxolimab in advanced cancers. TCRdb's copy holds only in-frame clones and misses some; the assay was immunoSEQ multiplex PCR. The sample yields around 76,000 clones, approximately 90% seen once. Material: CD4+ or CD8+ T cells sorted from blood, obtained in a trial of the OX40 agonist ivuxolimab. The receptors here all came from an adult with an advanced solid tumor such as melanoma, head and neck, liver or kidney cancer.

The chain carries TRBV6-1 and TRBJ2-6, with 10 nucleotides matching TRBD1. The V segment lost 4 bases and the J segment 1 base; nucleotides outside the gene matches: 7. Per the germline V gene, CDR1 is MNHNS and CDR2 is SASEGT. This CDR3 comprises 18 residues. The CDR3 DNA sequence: TGTGCCAGCAGTGGACCCCGGGACAGGGGATCTGGGGCCAACGTCCTGACTTTC. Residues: CASSGPRDRGSGANVLTF.

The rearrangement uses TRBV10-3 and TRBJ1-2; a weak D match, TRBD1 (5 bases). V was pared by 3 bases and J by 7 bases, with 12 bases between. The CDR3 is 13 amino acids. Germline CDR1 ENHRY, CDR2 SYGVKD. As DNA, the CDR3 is TGTGCCATCAGTGATGGGACTCCCCGTGGCTACACCTTC. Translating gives CAISDGTPRGYTF.

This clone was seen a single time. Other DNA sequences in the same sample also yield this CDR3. CDR3 sequence: CASTTTPLNEKLFF. CDR3 bases: TGTGCCAGCACCACGACCCCCCTCAACGAAAAACTGTTTTTT. The rearrangement links TRBV2 to TRBJ1-4; D is unclear. This CDR3 spans 14 amino acids. V lost 7 bases and J lost 8, with 17 bases in between. Germline loops: CDR1 SNHLY, CDR2 FYNNEI.

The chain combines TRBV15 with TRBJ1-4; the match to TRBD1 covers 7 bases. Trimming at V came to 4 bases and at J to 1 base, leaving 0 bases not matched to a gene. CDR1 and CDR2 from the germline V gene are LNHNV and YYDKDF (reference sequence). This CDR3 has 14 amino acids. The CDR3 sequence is CATSNRGTNEKLFF. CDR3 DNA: TGTGCCACCAGCAACAGGGGAACTAATGAAAAACTGTTTTTT.

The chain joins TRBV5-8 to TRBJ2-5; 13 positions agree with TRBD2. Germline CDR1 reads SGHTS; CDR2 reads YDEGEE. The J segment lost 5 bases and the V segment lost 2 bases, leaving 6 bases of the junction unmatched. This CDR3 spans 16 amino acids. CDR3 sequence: CASSLGLAGVGETQYF. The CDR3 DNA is TGTGCCAGCAGCTTAGGACTAGCGGGAGTAGGCGAGACCCAGTACTTC.

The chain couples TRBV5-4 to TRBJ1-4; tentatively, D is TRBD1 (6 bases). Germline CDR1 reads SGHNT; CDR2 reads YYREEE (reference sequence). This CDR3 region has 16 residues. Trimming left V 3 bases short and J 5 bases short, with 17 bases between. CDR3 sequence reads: CASSSEIGGRNEKLFF. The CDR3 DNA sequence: TGTGCCAGCAGCTCCGAGATCGGGGGCAGAAATGAAAAACTGTTTTTT. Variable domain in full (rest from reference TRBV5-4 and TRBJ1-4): ETGVTQSPTHLIKTRGQQVTLRCSSQSGHNTVSWYQQALGQGPQFIFQYYREEENGRGNFPPRFSGLQFPNYSSELNVNALELDDSALYLCASSSEIGGRNEKLFFGSGTQLSVL.

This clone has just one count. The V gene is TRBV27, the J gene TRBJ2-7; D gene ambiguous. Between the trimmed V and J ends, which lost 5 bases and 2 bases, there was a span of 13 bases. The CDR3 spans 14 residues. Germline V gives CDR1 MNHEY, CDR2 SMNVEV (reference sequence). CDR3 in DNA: TGTGCCAGCAGTCGCAAGACAAATACCTACGAGCAGTACTTC. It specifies CASSRKTNTYEQYF.

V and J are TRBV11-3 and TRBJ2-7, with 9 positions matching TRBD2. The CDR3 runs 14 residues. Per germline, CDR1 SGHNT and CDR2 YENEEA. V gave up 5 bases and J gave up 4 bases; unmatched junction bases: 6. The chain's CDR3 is CASSAGGSMYEQYF. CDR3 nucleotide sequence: TGTGCCAGCAGCGCGGGGGGGAGTATGTACGAGCAGTACTTC.

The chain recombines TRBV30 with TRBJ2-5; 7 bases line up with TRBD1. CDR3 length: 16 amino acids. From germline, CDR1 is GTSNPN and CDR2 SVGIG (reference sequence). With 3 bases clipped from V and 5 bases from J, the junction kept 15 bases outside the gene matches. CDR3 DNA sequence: TGTGCCTGGAGCCTCATGGGCAGGGGGAGTGGCGAGACCCAGTACTTC. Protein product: CAWSLMGRGSGETQYF.

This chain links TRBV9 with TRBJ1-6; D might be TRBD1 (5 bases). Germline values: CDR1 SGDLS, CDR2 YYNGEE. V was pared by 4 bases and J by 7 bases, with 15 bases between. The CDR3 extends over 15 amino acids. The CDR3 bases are TGTGCCAGCAGCCCCTCGGGACGGGTCAATTCACCCCTCCACTTT. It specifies CASSPSGRVNSPLHF.

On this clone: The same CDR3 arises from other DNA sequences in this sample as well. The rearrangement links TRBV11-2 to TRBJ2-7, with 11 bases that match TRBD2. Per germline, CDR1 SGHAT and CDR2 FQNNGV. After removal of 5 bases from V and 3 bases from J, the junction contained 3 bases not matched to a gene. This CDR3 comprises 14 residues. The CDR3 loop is CASSPGTSGYEQYF. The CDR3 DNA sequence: TGTGCCAGCAGCCCAGGGACTAGCGGCTACGAGCAGTACTTC.

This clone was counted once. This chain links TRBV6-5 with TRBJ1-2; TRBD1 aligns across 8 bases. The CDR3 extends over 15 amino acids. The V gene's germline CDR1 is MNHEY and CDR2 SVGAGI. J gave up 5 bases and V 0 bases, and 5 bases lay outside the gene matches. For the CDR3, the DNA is TGTGCCAGCAGTTACTCCGACAGGGGCACTTATGGCTACACCTTC. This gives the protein CASSYSDRGTYGYTF.

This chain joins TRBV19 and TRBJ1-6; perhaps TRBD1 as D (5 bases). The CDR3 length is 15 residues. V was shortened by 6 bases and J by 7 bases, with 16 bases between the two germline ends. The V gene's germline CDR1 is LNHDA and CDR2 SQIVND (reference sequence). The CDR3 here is CASSIQGVENSPLHF. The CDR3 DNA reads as TGTGCCAGTAGCATTCAGGGTGTGGAAAATTCACCCCTCCACTTT.

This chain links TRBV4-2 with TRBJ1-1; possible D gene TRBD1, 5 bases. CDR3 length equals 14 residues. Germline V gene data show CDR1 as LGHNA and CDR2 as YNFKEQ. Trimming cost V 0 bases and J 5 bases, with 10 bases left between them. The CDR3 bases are TGTGCCAGCAGCCAAGAGGGGCTTTTGACTGAAGCTTTCTTT. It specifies CASSQEGLLTEAFF.

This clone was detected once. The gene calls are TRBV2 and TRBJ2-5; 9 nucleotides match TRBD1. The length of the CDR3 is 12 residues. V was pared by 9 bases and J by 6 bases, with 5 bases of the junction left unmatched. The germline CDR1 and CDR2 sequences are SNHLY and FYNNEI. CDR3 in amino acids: CARAGTGKTQYF. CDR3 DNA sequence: TGTGCCAGAGCGGGGACAGGGAAGACCCAGTACTTC.

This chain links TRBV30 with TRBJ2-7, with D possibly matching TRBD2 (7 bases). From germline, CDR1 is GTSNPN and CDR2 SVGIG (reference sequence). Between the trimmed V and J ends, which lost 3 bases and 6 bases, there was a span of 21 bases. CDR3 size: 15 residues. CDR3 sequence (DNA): TGTGCCTGGAGCGCTGATCTTTTCGGGGGGCGCGAGCAGTACTTC. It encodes CAWSADLFGGREQYF.

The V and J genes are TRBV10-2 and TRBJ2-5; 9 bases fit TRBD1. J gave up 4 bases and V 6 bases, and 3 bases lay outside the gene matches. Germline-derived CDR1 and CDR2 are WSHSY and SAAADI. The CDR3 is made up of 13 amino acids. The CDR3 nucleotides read TGCGCCAGCAGGGACAGGGGTCGAGAGACCCAGTACTTC. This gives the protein CASRDRGRETQYF.

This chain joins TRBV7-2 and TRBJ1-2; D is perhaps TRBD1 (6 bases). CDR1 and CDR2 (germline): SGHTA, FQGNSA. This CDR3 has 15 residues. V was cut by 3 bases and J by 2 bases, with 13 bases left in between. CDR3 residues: CASSLGGGGNYGYTF. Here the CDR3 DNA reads TGTGCCAGCAGCTTGGGAGGAGGGGGGAACTATGGCTACACCTTC.